The 3 T cell receptor beta chains below come from one sample, sequenced in a study of cytomegalovirus exposure and HLA in healthy donors. Primers: 60 Vbeta forward and 13 Jbeta reverse. The method was immunoSEQ multiplex PCR; TCRdb's version includes in-frame clones alone and lacks a portion of them. The data contain about 170,000 clones, over 70% of them singletons. Sequenced input: PBMCs. Receptors were obtained from a boy between 2 and 10 years old in good health and CMV-seronegative.

The chain couples TRBV9 to TRBJ1-2; no reliable D call. Trimming removed 0 bases from V and 7 bases from J, with 13 bases in between. Germline V gene lookup returns CDR1 SGDLS and CDR2 YYNGEE. This CDR3 contains 14 residues. CDR3 in DNA: TGTGCCAGCAGCGTAGTAGAGGGTGGAGGTGGCTACACCTTC. It translates to CASSVVEGGGGYTF. Complete variable domain (other parts from reference TRBV9 and TRBJ1-2): DSGVTQTPKHLITATGQRVTLRCSPRSGDLSVYWYQQSLDQGLQFLIQYYNGEERAKGNILERFSAQQFPDLHSELNLSSLELGDSALYFCASSVVEGGGGYTFGSGTRLTVV.

V and J are TRBV19 and TRBJ1-6; the D gene is possibly TRBD1 (6 bases). The V and J ends lost 5 bases and 3 bases respectively, with 11 bases between them. The CDR3 runs 15 residues. From germline, CDR1 is LNHDA and CDR2 SQIVND (reference sequence). CDR3 sequence reads: CASSRRQDYNSPLHF. In DNA form, the CDR3 reads TGTGCCAGTAGTCGACGACAGGACTATAATTCACCCCTCCACTTT.

The CDR3 DNA reads as TGTGCCACCAGCAGAGATAGGGGGACGGAGACCCAGTACTTC. Its translation: CATSRDRGTETQYF. V is TRBV15 and J is TRBJ2-5; D is perhaps TRBD1 (6 bases). Germline CDR1 reads LNHNV; CDR2 reads YYDKDF (reference sequence). V lost 0 bases and J 5 bases, leaving 10 bases between the germline ends. The CDR3 has 14 residues.